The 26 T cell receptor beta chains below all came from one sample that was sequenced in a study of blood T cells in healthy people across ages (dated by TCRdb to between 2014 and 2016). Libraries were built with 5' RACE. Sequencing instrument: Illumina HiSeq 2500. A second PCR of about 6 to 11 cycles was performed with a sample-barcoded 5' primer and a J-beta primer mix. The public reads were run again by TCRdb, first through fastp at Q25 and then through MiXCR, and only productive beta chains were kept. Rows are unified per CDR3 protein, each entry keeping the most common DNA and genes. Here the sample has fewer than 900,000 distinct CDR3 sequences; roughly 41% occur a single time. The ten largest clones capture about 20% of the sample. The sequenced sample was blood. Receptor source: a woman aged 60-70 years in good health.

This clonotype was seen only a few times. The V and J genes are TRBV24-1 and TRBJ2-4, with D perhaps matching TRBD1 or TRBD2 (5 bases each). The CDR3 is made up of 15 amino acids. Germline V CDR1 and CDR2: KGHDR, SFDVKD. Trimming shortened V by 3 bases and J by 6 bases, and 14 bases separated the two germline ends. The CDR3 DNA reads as TGTGCCACCAGTGATGCCGCCCAGGGACGAAACATTCAGTACTTC. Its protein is CATSDAAQGRNIQYF.

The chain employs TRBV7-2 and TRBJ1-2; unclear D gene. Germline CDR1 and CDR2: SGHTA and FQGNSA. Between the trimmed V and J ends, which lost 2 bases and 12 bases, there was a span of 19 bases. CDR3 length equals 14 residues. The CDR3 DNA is TGTGCCAGCAGCTTATCGGCGCAGGATAGTTTGCACACCTTC. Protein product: CASSLSAQDSLHTF.

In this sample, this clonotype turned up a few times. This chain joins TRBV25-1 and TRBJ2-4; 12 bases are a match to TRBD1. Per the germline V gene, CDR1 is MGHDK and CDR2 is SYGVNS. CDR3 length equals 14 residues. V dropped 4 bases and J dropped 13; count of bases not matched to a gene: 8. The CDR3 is CASSVPGQGAEQYF. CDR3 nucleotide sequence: TGTGCCAGCAGTGTCCCGGGACAGGGGGCGGAGCAGTACTTC. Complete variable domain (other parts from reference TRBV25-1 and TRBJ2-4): EADIYQTPRYLVIGTGKKITLECSQTMGHDKMYWYQQDPGMELHLIHYSYGVNSTEKGDLSSESTVSRIRTEHFPLTLESARPSHTSQYLCASSVPGQGAEQYFGAGTRLSVL.

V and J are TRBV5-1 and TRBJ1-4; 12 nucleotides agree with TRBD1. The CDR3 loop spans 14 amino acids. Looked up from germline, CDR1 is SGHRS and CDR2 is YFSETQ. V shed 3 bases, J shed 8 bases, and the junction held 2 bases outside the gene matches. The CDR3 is CASSSGTGGEKLFF. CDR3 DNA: TGCGCCAGCAGCTCCGGGACAGGGGGCGAAAAACTGTTTTTT.

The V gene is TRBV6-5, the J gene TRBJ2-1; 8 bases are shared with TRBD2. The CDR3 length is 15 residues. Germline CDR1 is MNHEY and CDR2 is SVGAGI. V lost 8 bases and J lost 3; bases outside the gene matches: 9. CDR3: CASHLSSGIYNEQFF. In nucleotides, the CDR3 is TGTGCCAGCCACTTGAGTAGCGGGATCTACAATGAGCAGTTCTTC.

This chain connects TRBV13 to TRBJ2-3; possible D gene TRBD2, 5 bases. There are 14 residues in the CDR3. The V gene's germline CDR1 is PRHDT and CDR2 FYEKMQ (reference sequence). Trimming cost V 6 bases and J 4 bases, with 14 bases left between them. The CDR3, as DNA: TGTGCCAGCAGAACGGGAACTAGGCCAGATACGCAGTATTTT. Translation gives CASRTGTRPDTQYF.

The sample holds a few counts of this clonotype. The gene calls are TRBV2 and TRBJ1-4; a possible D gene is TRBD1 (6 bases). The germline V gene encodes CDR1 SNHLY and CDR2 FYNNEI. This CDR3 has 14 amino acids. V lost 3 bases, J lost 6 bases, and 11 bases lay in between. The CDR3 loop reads CASSDGRGDEKLFF. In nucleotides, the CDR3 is TGTGCCAGCAGTGACGGCAGGGGCGATGAAAAACTGTTTTTT.

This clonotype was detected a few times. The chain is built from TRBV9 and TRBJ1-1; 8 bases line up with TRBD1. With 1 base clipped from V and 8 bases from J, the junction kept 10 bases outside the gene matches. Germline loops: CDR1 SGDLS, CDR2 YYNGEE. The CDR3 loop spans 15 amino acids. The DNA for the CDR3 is TGTGCCAGCAGCGTAAACGGGCAGGGGGCCTCGGAAGCTTTCTTT. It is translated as CASSVNGQGASEAFF.

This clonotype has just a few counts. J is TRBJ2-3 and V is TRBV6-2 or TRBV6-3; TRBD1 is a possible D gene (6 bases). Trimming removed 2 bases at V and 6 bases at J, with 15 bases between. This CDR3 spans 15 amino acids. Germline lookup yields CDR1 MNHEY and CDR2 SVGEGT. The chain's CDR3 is CASSYGTPSGDTQYF. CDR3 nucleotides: TGTGCCAGCAGTTACGGGACACCCAGTGGGGATACGCAGTATTTT.

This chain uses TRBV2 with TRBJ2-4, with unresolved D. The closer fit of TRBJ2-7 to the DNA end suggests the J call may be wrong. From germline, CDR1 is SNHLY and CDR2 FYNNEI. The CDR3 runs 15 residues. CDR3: CASSALISATYEQYF. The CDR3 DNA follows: TGTGCCAGCAGTGCCCTTATTTCCGCCACCTACGAGCAGTACTTC.

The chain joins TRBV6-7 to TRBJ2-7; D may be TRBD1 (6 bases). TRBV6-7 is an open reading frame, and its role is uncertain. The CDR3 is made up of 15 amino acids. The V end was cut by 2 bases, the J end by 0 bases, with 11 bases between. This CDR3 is CASSYVRDNSYEQYF. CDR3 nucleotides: TGTGCCAGCAGTTACGTCCGGGACAACTCCTACGAGCAGTACTTC.

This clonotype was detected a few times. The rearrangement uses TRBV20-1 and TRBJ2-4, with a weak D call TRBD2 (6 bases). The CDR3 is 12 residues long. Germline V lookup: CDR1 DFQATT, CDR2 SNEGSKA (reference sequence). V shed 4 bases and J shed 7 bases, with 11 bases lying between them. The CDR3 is CSANPGTNIQYF. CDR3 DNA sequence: TGCAGTGCTAACCCCGGGACTAACATTCAGTACTTC.

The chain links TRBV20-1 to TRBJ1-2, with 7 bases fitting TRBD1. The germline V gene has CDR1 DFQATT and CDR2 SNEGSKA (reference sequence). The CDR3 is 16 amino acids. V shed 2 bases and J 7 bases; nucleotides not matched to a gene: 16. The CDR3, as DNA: TGCAGTGCTAGACCTCCCCTCACCGGGACAGAAAGTGGCTACACCTTC. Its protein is CSARPPLTGTESGYTF.

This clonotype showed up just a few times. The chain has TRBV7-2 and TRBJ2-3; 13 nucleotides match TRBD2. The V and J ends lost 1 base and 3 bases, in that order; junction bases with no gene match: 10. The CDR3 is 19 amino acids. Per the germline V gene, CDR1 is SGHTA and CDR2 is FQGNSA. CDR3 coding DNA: TGTGCCAGCAGCTTAGGGGGCCAACTAGCGGGAGGGAGAACAGATACGCAGTATTTT. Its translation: CASSLGGQLAGGRTDTQYF.

The CDR3 DNA follows: TGCAGTGCCACTGGACAGGGGGCGATAGATACGCAGTATTTT. This codes for CSATGQGAIDTQYF. This chain connects TRBV20-1 to TRBJ2-3, with 11 bases lining up with TRBD1. V lost 6 bases and J lost 5; bases outside the gene matches: 7. This CDR3 has 14 residues. The germline CDR1 and CDR2 sequences are DFQATT and SNEGSKA (reference sequence).

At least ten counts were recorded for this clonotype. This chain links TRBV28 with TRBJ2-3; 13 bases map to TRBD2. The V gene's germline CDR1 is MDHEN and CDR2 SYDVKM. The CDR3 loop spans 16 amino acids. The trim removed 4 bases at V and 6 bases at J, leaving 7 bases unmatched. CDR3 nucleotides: TGTGCCAGCAGTTCCGGACTAGCGGGAGTTACGGATACGCAGTATTTT. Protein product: CASSSGLAGVTDTQYF.

CDR3 sequence reads: CSVALPGQGYEQYF. CDR3 bases: TGCAGCGTTGCCCTCCCGGGACAGGGGTACGAGCAGTACTTC. This chain connects TRBV29-1 to TRBJ2-5; 10 nucleotides agree with TRBD1. The DNA end favors TRBJ2-7, so the J call may be wrong. Germline V gene data show CDR1 as SQVTM and CDR2 as ANQGSEA. The CDR3 has 14 amino acids.

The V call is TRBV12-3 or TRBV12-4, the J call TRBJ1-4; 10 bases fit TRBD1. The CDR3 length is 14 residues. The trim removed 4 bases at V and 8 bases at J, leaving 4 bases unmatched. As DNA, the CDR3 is TGTGCCAGCAGTTCGACAGGGGGCAAGGAAAAACTGTTTTTT. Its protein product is CASSSTGGKEKLFF.

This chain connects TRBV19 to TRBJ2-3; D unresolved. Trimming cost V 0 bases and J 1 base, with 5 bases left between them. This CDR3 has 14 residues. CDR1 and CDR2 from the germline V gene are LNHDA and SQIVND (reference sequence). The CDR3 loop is CASSIDTGTDTQYF. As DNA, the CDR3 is TGTGCCAGTAGTATAGATACGGGCACAGATACGCAGTATTTT.

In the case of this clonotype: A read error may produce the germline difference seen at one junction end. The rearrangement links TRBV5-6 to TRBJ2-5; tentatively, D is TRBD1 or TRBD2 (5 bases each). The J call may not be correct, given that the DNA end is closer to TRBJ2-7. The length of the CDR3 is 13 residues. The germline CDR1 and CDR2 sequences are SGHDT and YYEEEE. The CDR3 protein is CACSFGDQYEQYF. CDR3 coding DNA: TGTGCCTGCAGCTTCGGGGACCAATACGAGCAGTACTTC.

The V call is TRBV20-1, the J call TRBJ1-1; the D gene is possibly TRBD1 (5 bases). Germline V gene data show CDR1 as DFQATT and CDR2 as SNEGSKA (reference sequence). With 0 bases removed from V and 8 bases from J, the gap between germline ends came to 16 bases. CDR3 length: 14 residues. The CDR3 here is CSARELGGVNEAFF. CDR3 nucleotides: TGCAGTGCTAGAGAATTGGGGGGTGTCAACGAAGCTTTCTTT.

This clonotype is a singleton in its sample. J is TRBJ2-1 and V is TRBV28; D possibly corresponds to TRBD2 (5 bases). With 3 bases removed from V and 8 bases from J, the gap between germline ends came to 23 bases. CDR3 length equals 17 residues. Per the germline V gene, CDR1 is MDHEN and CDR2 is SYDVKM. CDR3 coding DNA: TGTGCCAGCAGTTTTACCTCACCGGGTCGTGTCGGGGATGAGCAGTTCTTC. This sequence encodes CASSFTSPGRVGDEQFF.

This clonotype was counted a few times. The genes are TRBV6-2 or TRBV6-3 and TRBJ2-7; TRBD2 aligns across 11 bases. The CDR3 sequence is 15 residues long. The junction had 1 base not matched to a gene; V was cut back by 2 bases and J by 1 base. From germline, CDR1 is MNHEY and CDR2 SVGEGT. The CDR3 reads CASSYTSGSSYEQYF. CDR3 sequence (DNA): TGTGCCAGCAGTTACACTAGCGGGAGTTCCTACGAGCAGTACTTC.

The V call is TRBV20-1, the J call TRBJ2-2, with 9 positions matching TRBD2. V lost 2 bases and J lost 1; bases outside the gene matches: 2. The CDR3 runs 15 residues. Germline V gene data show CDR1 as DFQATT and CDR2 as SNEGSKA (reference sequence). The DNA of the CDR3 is TGCAGTGCTAGAATTAGCGGGAGGAACACCGGGGAGCTGTTTTTT. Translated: CSARISGRNTGELFF.

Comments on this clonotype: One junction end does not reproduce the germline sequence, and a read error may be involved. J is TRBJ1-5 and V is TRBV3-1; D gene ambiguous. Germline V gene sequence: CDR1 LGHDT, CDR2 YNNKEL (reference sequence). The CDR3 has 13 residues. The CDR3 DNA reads TGTGCCGGCAGCCAAGAGGAGCGCCAGCCCCAGCATTTT. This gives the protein CAGSQEERQPQHF.

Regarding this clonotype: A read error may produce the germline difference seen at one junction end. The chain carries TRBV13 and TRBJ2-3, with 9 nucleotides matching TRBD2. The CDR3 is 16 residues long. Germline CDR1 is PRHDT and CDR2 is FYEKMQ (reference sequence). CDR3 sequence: CASSSQGLAFTDTRYF. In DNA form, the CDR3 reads TGTGCCAGCAGCTCCCAGGGACTAGCCTTCACAGATACGCGGTATTTT.